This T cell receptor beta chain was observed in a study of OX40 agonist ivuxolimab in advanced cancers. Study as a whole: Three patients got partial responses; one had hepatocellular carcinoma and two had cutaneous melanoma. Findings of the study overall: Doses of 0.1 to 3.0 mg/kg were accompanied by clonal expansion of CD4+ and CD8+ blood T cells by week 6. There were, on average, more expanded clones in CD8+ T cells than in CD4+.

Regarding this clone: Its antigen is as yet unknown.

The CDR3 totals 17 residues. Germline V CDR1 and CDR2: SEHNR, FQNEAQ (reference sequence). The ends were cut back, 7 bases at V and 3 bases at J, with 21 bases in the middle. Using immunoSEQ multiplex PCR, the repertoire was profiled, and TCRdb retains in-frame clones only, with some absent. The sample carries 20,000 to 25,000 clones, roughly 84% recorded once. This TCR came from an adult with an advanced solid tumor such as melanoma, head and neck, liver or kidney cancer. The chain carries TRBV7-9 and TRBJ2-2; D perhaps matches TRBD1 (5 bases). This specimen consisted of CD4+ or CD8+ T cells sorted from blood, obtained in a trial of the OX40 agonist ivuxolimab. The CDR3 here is CASISKVARVDTGELFF. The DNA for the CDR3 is TGTGCCAGCATCTCCAAGGTTGCCAGGGTGGACACCGGGGAGCTGTTTTTT. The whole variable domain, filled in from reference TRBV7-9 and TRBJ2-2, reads DTGVSQNPRHKITKRGQNVTFRCDPISEHNRLYWYRQTLGQGPEFLTYFQNEAQLEKSRLLSDRFSAERPKGSFSTLEIQRTEQGDSAMYLCASISKVARVDTGELFFGEGSRLTVL.